The source of this TCR beta chain is a study of T cells after yellow fever vaccination. Study outcomes and limitations: Overall, a small share of clonotypes was seen in both CD4 and CD8 compartments. By day 5 rather than day 15, the secondary response had peaked, though it was weaker. Reappearance after the booster was observed for most primary-vaccination clones (roughly 97% CD4, roughly 90% CD8).

Germline V CDR1 and CDR2: SQVTM, ANQGSEA. Trimming pared 5 bases from V and 3 bases from J, leaving 4 bases between. The CDR3 covers 10 residues. The table lists this clonotype with many counts. Its antigen is undetermined. A process of 5'RACE template switching, which added a universal primer site and UMIs, was used to make TCR cDNA. TCRdb reprocessed the 5' RACE reads with MiXCR, giving one entry per CDR3 protein. Here the sample spans about 360,000 distinct CDR3 sequences, roughly 6.2% being singletons. The genes are TRBV29-1 and TRBJ1-1; D unresolved. This sequence was found in a man under 40 who received the YFV17D yellow fever vaccine. Material: PBMCs, obtained 5 days after the yellow fever booster vaccination. In DNA, the CDR3 is TGCAGCGTTTGGGACACTGAAGCTTTCTTT. It codes for CSVWDTEAFF.